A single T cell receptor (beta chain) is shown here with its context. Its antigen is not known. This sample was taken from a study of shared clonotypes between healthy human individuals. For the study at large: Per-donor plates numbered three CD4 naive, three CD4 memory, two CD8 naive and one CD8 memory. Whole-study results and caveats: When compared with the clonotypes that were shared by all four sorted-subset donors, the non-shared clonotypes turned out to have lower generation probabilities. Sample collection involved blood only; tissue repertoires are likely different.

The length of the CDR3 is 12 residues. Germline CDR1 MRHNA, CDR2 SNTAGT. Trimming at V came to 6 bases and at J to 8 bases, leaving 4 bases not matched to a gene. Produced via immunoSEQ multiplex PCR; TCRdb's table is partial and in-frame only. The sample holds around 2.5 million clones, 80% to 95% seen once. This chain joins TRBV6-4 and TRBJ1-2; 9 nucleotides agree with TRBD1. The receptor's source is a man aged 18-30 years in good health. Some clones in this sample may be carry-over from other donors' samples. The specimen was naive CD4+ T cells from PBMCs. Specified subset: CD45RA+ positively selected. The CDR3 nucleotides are TGTGCCAGCAGGGCGACAGGGGGAGGCTACACCTTC. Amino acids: CASRATGGGYTF.